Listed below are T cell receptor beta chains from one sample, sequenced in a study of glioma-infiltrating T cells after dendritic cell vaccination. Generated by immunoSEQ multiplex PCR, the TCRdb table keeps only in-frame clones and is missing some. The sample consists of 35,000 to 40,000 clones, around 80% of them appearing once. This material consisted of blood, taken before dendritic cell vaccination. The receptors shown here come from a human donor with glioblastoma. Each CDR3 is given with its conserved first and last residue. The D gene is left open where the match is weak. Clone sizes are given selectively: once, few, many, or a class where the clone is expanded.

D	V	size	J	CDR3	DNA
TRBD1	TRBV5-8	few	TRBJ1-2	CASSQSRGLCDYTF	TGCGCCAGCAGCCAGTCAAGGGGGCTCTGCGACTACACCTTC
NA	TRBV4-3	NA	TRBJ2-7	CASSQDVGPEQYF	TGCGCCAGCAGCCAAGATGTGGGGCCCGAGCAGTACTTC
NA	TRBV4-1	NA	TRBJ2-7	CASSPRISGTYEQYF	TGCGCCAGCAGCCCTAGGATTAGCGGTACCTACGAGCAGTACTTC
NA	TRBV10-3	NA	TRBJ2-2	CAISRETGELFF	TGTGCCATCAGTCGAGAAACCGGGGAGCTGTTTTTT
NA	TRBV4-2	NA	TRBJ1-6	CASSQEVHSFSPLHF	TGTGCCAGCAGCCAAGAGGTTCACAGCTTCTCACCCCTCCACTTT
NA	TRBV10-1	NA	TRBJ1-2	CASSAVLRGGDGYTF	TGCGCCAGCAGTGCAGTTCTACGGGGGGGTGATGGCTACACCTTC
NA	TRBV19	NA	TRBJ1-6	CATRGASSYNSPLHF	TGTGCCACTAGGGGCGCGAGCTCCTATAATTCACCCCTCCACTTT
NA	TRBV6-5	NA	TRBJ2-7	CASSQVSRSEQYF	TGTGCCAGCAGTCAGGTGTCCCGCTCTGAGCAGTACTTC
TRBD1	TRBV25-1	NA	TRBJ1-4	CASSGRGTGSLEKLFF	TGTGCCAGCAGTGGCCGCGGGACAGGTAGTTTGGAAAAACTGTTTTTT
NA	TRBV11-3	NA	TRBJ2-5	CASSKSGIETQYF	TGTGCCAGCAGTAAGTCCGGGATAGAGACCCAGTACTTC
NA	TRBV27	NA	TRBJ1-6	CASSSVNSPLHF	TGTGCCAGCAGTTCAGTTAATTCACCCCTCCACTTT
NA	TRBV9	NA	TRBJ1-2	CASSVGRTTNYGYTF	TGTGCCAGCAGCGTAGGGAGGACTACTAACTATGGCTACACCTTC
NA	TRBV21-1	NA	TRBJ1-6	CASSKDQGLGSPLHF	TGTGCCAGCAGCAAAGACCAGGGGCTAGGTTCACCCCTCCACTTT
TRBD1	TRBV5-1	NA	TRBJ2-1	CASSADRAYNEQFF	TGCGCCAGCAGCGCCGACAGGGCCTACAATGAGCAGTTCTTC
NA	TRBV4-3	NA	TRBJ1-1	CASSQGSGNTEAFF	TGCGCCAGCAGCCAAGGGTCGGGGAACACTGAAGCTTTCTTT
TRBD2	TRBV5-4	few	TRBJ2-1	CASSLGLSFPNEQFF	TGTGCCAGCAGCCTGGGACTATCTTTCCCCAATGAGCAGTTCTTC
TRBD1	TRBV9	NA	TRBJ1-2	CASSRTGGFSGYGYTF	TGTGCCAGCAGCCGGACAGGGGGTTTTAGCGGCTATGGCTACACCTTC
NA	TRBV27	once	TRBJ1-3	CASSKADSGNTIYF	TGTGCCAGCAGTAAAGCCGACTCTGGAAACACCATATATTTT
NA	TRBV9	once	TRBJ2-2	CASSPGAVTGELFF	TGTGCCAGCAGCCCGGGAGCGGTCACCGGGGAGCTGTTTTTT
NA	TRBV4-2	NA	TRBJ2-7	CASSQENRIYEQYF	TGTGCCAGCAGCCAAGAAAACAGAATCTACGAGCAGTACTTC
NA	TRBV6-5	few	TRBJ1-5	CASSYARDNQPQHF	TGTGCCAGCAGTTACGCCAGGGACAATCAGCCCCAGCATTTT
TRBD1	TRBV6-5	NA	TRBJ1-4	CASSYSRQGYRKLFF	TGTGCCAGCAGTTACTCGAGACAGGGATATCGAAAACTGTTTTTT
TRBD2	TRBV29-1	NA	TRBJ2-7	CSATVRSGTPYEQYF	TGCAGCGCAACCGTCCGCAGCGGGACCCCCTACGAGCAGTACTTC
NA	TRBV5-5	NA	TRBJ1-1	CASSFQQSNTEAFF	TGTGCCAGCAGCTTCCAACAGTCGAACACTGAAGCTTTCTTT
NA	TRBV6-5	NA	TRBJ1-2	CASSRQGMGGYTF	TGTGCCAGCAGTAGGCAGGGGATGGGCGGCTACACCTTC
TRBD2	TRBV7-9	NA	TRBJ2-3	CASTTTSGETDTQYF	TGTGCCAGCACTACGACTAGCGGGGAAACAGATACGCAGTATTTT
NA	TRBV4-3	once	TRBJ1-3	CASSQNRANTIYF	TGCGCCAGCAGCCAAAACAGAGCAAACACCATATATTTT
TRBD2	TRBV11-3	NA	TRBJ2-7	CASSYLRGGPHEQYF	TGTGCCAGCAGCTATTTGAGGGGAGGGCCCCACGAGCAGTACTTC
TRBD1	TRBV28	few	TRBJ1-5	CASSLGRGLDNQPQHF	TGTGCCAGCAGTTTAGGTAGGGGGCTTGACAATCAGCCCCAGCATTTT
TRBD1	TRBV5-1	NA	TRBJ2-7	CASSLEGTVYEQYF	TGCGCCAGCAGCTTGGAAGGGACAGTCTACGAGCAGTACTTC
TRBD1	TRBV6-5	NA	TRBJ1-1	CASSPGTGVSEAFF	TGTGCCAGCAGTCCGGGGACAGGGGTTTCTGAAGCTTTCTTT
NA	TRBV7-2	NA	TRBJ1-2	CASSLDNNYGYTF	TGTGCCAGCAGCTTAGACAATAACTATGGCTACACCTTC
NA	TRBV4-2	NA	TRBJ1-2	CASSQDLEGYYGYTF	TGTGCCAGCAGCCAAGATCTGGAGGGCTACTATGGCTACACCTTC
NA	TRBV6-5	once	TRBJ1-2	CARLTLSYGYTF	TGTGCCAGACTAACACTTTCTTATGGCTACACCTTC
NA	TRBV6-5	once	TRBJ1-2	CASSKQGFYGYTF	TGTGCCAGCAGTAAACAGGGCTTCTATGGCTACACCTTC
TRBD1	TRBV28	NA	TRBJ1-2	CASSVRDRGYGYTF	TGTGCCAGCAGTGTGCGGGACAGGGGGTATGGCTACACCTTC
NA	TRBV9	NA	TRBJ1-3	CASSREGGNTIYF	TGTGCCAGCAGCCGAGAGGGTGGAAACACCATATATTTT
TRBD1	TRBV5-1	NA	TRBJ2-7	CASSLEGTVYEQYF	TGCGCCAGCAGCTTGGAAGGGACAGTCTACGAGCAGTACTTC
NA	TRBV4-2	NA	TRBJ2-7	CASSSRGISYEQYF	TGTGCCAGCAGCTCAAGGGGGATCTCCTACGAGCAGTACTTC
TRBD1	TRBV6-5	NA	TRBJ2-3	CASSYSRPQGADTQYF	TGTGCCAGCAGTTACTCAAGGCCACAGGGGGCAGATACGCAGTATTTT
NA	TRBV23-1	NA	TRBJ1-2	CASSQHRVLNGYTF	TGCGCCAGCAGTCAACACAGGGTATTGAATGGCTACACCTTC
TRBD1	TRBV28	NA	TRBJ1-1	CASSTRDSKEAFF	TGTGCCAGCAGTACTAGGGACAGCAAGGAAGCTTTCTTT
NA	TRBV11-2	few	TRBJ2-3	CASSLDSGPADTQYF	TGTGCCAGCAGCTTAGACTCAGGGCCGGCAGATACGCAGTATTTT
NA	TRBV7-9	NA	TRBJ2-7	CASSPRGGWEQYF	TGTGCCAGCAGCCCCAGGGGAGGGTGGGAGCAGTACTTC
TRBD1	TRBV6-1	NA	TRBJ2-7	CASSVRQGAGYEQYF	TGTGCCAGCAGTGTCCGACAGGGGGCCGGCTACGAGCAGTACTTC
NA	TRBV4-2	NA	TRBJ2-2	CASSQALGTIGELFF	TGTGCCAGCAGCCAAGCACTAGGTACGATCGGGGAGCTGTTTTTT
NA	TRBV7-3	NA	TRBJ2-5	CASSGGAGETQYF	TGTGCCAGCAGCGGGGGGGCCGGAGAGACCCAGTACTTC
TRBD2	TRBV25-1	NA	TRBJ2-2	CASSDYLSGGDTGELFF	TGTGCCAGCAGTGATTACCTTAGCGGGGGGGACACCGGGGAGCTGTTTTTT
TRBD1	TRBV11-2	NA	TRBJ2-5	CASTKYIGWTGTQETQYF	TGTGCCAGCACCAAGTACATAGGATGGACAGGGACCCAAGAGACCCAGTACTTC
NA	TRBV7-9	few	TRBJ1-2	CASSLGTRGGYGYTF	TGTGCCAGCAGCTTAGGGACAAGAGGGGGCTATGGCTACACCTTC
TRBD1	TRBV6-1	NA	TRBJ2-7	CASSGGTGSYEQYF	TGTGCCAGCAGTGGGGGGACAGGGTCCTACGAGCAGTACTTC
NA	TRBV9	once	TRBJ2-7	CASGGESREAHEQYF	TGTGCCAGCGGGGGAGAATCCAGGGAGGCTCACGAGCAGTACTTC
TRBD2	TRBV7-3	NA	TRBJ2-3	CASSLVGLTSTDTQYF	TGTGCCAGCAGCTTAGTGGGACTAACTAGCACAGATACGCAGTATTTT
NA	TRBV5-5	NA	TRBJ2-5	CASSLVVFQETQYF	TGTGCCAGCAGCTTGGTTGTATTCCAAGAGACCCAGTACTTC
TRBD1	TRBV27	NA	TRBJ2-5	CASSYLGQGRETQYF	TGTGCCAGCAGTTACCTAGGACAGGGTAGAGAGACCCAGTACTTC